The sample holds a few counts of the clone carrying this T cell receptor (beta chain). This sample stems from a study of T-cell memory formation after mild COVID-19. In the study overall: TCR clusters were mostly confined to one donor each.

Using constant-segment primers, 5'RACE produced TCR alpha and TCR beta cDNA libraries carrying sample barcodes and UMIs. TCRdb re-analysed the 5' RACE reads in MiXCR, keeping a single row per CDR3 protein. Of about 290,000 distinct CDR3 sequences listed, around a sixth are singletons. The sample comprised PBMCs or a T cell subset sorted from them (not recorded which). This clonotype was sampled from a young man who had mild COVID-19 (a few samples of this study predate the infection). Cell type and time point are not known.

The CDR3 sequence is CASRRGPDQPQHF. DNA of the CDR3: TGCGCCAGCAGGAGGGGGCCCGATCAGCCCCAGCATTTT. The genes are TRBV5-1 and TRBJ1-5, with 7 bases aligning to TRBD1. Germline trimming cut 5 bases from V and 5 bases from J; bases unmatched to any gene: 4. This CDR3 is 13 amino acids long. Germline lookup yields CDR1 SGHRS and CDR2 YFSETQ. The full variable domain, in which reference TRBV5-1 and TRBJ1-5 provide the parts outside the CDR3, is KAGVTQTPRYLIKTRGQQVTLSCSPISGHRSVSWYQQTPGQGLQFLFEYFSETQRNKGNFPGRFSGRQFSNSRSEMNVSTLELGDSALYLCASRRGPDQPQHFGDGTRLSIL.